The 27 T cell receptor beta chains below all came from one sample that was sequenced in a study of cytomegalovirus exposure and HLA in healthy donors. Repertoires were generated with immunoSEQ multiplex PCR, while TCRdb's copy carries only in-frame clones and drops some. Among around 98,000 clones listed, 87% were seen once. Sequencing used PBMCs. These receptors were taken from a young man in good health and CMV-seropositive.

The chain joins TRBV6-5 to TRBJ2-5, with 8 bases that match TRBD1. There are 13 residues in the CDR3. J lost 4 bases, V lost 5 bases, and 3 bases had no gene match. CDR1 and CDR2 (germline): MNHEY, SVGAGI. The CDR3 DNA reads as TGTGCCAGCAGTGACAGGGGCAGAGAGACCCAGTACTTC. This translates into CASSDRGRETQYF.

Here the CDR3 reads CASSRTGGTDTQYF. CDR3 nucleotides: TGTGCCAGCAGCCGTACAGGGGGCACAGATACGCAGTATTTT. The chain combines TRBV7-3 with TRBJ2-3; 7 positions match TRBD1. J lost 1 base, V lost 5 bases, and 3 bases had no gene match. CDR3 length: 14 amino acids. Germline V lookup: CDR1 SGHTA, CDR2 FQGTGA.

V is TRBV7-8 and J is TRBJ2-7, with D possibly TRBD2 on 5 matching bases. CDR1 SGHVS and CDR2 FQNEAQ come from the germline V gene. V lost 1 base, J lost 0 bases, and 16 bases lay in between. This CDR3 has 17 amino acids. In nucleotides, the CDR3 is TGTGCCAGCAGCTTAGAAGCCAGCGGCACCTTCTCCTACGAGCAGTACTTC. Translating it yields CASSLEASGTFSYEQYF.

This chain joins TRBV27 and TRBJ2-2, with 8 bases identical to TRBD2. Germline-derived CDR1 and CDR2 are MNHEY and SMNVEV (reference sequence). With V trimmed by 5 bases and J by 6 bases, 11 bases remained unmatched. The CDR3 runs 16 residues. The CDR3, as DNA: TGTGCCAGCAGTCCCCCCCAGCGGGAGTTCGCCGGGGAGCTGTTTTTT. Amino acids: CASSPPQREFAGELFF.

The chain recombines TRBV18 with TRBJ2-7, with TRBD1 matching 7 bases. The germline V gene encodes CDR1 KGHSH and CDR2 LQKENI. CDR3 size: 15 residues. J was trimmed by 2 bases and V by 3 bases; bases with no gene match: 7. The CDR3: CASSPLEGQTYEQYF. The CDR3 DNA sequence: TGTGCCAGCTCACCGCTTGAGGGACAGACCTACGAGCAGTACTTC.

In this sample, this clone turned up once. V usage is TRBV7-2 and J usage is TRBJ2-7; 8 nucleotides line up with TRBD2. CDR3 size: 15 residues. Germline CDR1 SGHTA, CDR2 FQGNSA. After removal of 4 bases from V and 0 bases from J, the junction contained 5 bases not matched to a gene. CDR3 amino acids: CASSSSGLSSYEQYF. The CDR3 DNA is TGTGCCAGCAGCTCTAGCGGGCTTAGCTCCTACGAGCAGTACTTC. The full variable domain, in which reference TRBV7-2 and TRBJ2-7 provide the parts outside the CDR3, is GAGVSQSPSNKVTEKGKDVELRCDPISGHTALYWYRQSLGQGLEFLIYFQGNSAPDKSGLPSDRFSAERTGGSVSTLTIQRTQQEDSAVYLCASSSSGLSSYEQYFGPGTRLTVT.

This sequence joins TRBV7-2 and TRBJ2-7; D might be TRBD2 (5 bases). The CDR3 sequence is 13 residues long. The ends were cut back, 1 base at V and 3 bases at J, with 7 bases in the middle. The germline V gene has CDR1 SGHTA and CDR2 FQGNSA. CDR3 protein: CASSLELDYEQYF. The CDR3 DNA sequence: TGTGCCAGCAGCTTAGAACTAGACTACGAGCAGTACTTC.

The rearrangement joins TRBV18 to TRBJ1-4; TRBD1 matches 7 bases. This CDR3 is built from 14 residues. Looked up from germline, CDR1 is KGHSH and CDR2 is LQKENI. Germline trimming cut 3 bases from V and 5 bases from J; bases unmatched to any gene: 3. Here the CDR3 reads CASSPRQGNEKLFF. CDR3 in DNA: TGTGCCAGCTCACCCCGACAGGGCAATGAAAAACTGTTTTTT.

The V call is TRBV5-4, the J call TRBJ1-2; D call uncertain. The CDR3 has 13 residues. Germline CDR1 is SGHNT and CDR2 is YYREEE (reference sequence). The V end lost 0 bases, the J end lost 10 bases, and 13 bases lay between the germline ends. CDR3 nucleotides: TGTGCCAGCAGCTTGGAGGAGTTTAGCGACTACACCTTC. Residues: CASSLEEFSDYTF.

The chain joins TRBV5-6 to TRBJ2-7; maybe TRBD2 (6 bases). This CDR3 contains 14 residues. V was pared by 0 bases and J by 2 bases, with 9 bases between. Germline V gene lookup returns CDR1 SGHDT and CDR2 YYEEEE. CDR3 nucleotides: TGTGCCAGCAGCTTGGCCGGGGGTCCCTACGAGCAGTACTTC. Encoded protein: CASSLAGGPYEQYF.

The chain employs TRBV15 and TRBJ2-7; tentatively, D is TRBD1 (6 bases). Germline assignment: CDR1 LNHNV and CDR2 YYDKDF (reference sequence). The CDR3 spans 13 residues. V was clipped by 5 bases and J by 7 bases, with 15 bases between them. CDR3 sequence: CATSRQPGVEQYF. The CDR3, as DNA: TGTGCCACCAGCCGACAGCCAGGGGTTGAGCAGTACTTC.

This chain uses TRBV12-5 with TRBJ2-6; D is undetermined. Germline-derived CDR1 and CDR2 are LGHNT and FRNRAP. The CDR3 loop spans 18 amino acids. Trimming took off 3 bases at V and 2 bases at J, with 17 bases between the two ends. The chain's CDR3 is CASGFRVGRNTGANVLTF. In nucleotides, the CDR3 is TGTGCTAGTGGTTTCCGAGTGGGCAGAAACACTGGGGCCAACGTCCTGACTTTC. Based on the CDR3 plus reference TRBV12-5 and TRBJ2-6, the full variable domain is DARVTQTPRHKVTEMGQEVTMRCQPILGHNTVFWYRQTMMQGLELLAYFRNRAPLDDSGMPKDRFSAEMPDATLATLKIQPSEPRDSAVYFCASGFRVGRNTGANVLTFGAGSRLTVL.

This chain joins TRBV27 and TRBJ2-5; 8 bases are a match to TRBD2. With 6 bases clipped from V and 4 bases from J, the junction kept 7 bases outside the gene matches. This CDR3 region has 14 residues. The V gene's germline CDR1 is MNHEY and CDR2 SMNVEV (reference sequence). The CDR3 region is CASSLSGIRETQYF. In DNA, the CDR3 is TGTGCCAGCAGCCTTAGCGGGATTCGAGAGACCCAGTACTTC.

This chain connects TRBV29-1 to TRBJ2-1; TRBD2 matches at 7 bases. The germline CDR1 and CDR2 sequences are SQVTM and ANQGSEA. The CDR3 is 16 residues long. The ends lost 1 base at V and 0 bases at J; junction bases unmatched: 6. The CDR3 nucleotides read TGCAGCGTTGAAGGGGGGGGTTCGGGCTCCTACAATGAGCAGTTCTTC. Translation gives CSVEGGGSGSYNEQFF.

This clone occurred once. Written as DNA, the CDR3 is TGTGCCAGCAGTGGAGGCGCGGGAGCCACAGATACGCAGTATTTT. Its protein is CASSGGAGATDTQYF. The chain links TRBV2 to TRBJ2-3; 7 nucleotides line up with TRBD2. The germline gives CDR1 SNHLY, CDR2 FYNNEI. This CDR3 has 15 residues. V trimming: 4 bases; J trimming: 2 bases; junction bases outside the gene matches: 6.

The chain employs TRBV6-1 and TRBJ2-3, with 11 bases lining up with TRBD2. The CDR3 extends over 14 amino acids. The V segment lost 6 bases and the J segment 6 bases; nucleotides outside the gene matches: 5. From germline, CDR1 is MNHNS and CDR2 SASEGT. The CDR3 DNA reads TGTGCCAGCAGATTTAGCGGGAGGGAGGATACGCAGTATTTT. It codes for CASRFSGREDTQYF.

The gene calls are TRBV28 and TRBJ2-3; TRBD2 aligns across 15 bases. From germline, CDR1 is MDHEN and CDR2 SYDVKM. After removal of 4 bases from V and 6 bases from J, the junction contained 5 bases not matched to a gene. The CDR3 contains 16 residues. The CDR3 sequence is CASSYPGTSGRDTQYF. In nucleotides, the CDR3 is TGTGCCAGCAGTTACCCTGGGACTAGCGGGAGGGATACGCAGTATTTT. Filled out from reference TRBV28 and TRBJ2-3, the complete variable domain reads DVKVTQSSRYLVKRTGEKVFLECVQDMDHENMFWYRQDPGLGLRLIYFSYDVKMKEKGDIPEGYSVSREKKERFSLILESASTNQTSMYLCASSYPGTSGRDTQYFGPGTRLTVL.

This CDR3 reads CASSDTGEGTEAFF. The CDR3 nucleotides read TGTGCCAGCAGCGATACAGGGGAAGGGACTGAAGCTTTCTTT. V is TRBV5-6 and J is TRBJ1-1; the match to TRBD1 covers 7 bases. Unmatched junction bases numbered 8, after V lost 4 bases and J lost 5 bases. The germline V gene encodes CDR1 SGHDT and CDR2 YYEEEE. The CDR3 totals 14 residues.

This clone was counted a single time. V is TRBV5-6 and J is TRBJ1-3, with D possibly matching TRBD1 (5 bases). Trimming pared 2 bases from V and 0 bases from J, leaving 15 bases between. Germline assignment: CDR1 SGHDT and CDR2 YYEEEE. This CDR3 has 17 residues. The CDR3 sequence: CASSFGRGESSGNTIYF. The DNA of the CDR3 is TGTGCCAGCAGCTTTGGTAGGGGCGAGAGCTCTGGAAACACCATATATTTT. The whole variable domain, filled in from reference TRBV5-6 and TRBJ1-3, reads DAGVTQSPTHLIKTRGQQVTLRCSPKSGHDTVSWYQQALGQGPQFIFQYYEEEERQRGNFPDRFSGHQFPNYSSELNVNALLLGDSALYLCASSFGRGESSGNTIYFGEGSWLTVV.

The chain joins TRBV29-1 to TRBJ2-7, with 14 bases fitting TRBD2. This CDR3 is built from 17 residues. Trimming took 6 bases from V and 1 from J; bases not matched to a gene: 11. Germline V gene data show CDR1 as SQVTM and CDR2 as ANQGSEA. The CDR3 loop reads CSVSGTSGSFGSYEQYF. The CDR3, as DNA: TGCAGCGTCAGCGGGACTAGCGGGAGTTTTGGTTCCTACGAGCAGTACTTC.

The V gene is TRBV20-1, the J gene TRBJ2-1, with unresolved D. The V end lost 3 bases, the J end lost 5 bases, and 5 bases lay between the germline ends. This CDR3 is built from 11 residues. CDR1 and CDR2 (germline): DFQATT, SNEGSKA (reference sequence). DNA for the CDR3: TGCAGTGCTAGTTCTGACAATGAGCAGTTCTTC. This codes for CSASSDNEQFF.

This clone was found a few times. For the CDR3, the DNA is TGTGCCAGCAGCTTAGCCAGGGGGTCCACTGAAGCTTTCTTT. Translating gives CASSLARGSTEAFF. The chain uses TRBV5-4 and TRBJ1-1, with TRBD1 identical over 7 bases. This CDR3 has 14 amino acids. Germline V CDR1 and CDR2: SGHNT, YYREEE (reference sequence). J was trimmed by 4 bases and V by 2 bases; bases with no gene match: 5.

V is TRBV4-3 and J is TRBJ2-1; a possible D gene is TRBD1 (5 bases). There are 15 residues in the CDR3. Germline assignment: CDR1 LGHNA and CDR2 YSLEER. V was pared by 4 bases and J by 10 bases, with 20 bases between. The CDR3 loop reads CASSPTGHPFREQFF. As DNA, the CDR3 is TGCGCCAGCAGCCCTACAGGACACCCTTTTCGGGAGCAGTTCTTC.

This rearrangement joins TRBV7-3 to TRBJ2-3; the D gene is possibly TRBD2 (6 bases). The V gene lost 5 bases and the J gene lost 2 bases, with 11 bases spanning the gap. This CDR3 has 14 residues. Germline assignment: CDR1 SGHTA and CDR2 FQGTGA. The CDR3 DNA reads TGTGCCAGCAGCCGGAGGGGTGCCACAGATACGCAGTATTTT. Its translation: CASSRRGATDTQYF.

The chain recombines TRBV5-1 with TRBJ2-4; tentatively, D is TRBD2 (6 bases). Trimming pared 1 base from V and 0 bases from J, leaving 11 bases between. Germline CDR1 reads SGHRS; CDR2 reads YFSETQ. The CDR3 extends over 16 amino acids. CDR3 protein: CASSLQPGLAKNIQYF. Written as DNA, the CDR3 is TGCGCCAGCAGCTTGCAGCCGGGACTAGCCAAAAACATTCAGTACTTC.

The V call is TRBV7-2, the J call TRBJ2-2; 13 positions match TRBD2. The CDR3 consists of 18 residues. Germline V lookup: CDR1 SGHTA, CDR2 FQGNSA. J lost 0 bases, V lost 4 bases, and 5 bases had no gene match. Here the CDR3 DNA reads TGTGCCAGCAGCTCCCGACTAGCGGGAGGTTCGAACACCGGGGAGCTGTTTTTT. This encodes CASSSRLAGGSNTGELFF. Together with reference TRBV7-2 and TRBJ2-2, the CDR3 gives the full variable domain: GAGVSQSPSNKVTEKGKDVELRCDPISGHTALYWYRQSLGQGLEFLIYFQGNSAPDKSGLPSDRFSAERTGGSVSTLTIQRTQQEDSAVYLCASSSRLAGGSNTGELFFGEGSRLTVL.

CDR3 sequence (DNA): TGTGCCAGCAGCTTCTTCGACAGATGGAACACTGAAGCTTTCTTT. This encodes CASSFFDRWNTEAFF. The rearrangement joins TRBV7-2 to TRBJ1-1, with TRBD1 as a possible D gene (5 bases). The length of the CDR3 is 15 residues. Looked up from germline, CDR1 is SGHTA and CDR2 is FQGNSA. Trimming shortened V by 3 bases and J by 1 base, and 12 bases separated the two germline ends.